This entry features one T cell receptor (beta chain) sequence. Antigen specificity is unknown. The source of the sample is a study of PD-1 blockade in classical Hodgkin lymphoma. As for the study in general: Patients had nivolumab dosed at 3 mg/kg, delivered intravenously every 2 weeks. Study findings and constraints: Excluded were patients who started nivolumab under 1 year after ASCT, a group that had lower diversity. CD4+ TCR diversity climbed significantly by C4D1, unlike CD8+ TCR diversity.

The CDR3 contains 13 residues. In germline, CDR1 is SGHRS, CDR2 YFSETQ. V shed 0 bases and J shed 6 bases, with 9 bases lying between them. Each of the patients experienced relapse following autologous stem cell transplantation, and their brentuximab vedotin exposure differed. Negative selection with magnetic separation was used to purify CD4+ T cells from thawed PBMCs. TCRdb's copy holds only in-frame clones and misses some; the assay was immunoSEQ multiplex PCR. The table includes about 31,000 clones, approximately 83% detected once. This receptor was taken from a human donor with classical Hodgkin lymphoma. J is TRBJ1-1 and V is TRBV5-1; no firm D call. Here the sequenced sample was CD4+ T cells from blood, taken at baseline. In DNA form, the CDR3 reads TGCGCCAGCAGCTTGGCTCGGAAGGCTGAAGCTTTCTTT. This gives the protein CASSLARKAEAFF.